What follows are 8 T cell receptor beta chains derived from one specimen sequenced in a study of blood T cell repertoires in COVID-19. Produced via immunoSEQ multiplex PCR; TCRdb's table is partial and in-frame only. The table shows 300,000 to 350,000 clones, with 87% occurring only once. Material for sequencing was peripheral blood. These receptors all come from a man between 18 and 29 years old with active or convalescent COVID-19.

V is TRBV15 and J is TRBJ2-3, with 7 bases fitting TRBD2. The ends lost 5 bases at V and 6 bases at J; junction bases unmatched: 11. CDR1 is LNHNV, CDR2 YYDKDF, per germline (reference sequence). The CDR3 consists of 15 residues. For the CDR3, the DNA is TGTGCCACCAGCTCGAGGCCCGGGGGGTTTGATACGCAGTATTTT. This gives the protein CATSSRPGGFDTQYF.

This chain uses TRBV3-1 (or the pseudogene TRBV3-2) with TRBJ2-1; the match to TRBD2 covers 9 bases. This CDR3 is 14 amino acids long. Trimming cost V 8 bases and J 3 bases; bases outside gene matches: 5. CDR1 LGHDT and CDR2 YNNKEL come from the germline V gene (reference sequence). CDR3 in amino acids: CASRSGRNYNEQFF. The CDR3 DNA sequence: TGTGCCAGCCGTAGCGGGAGAAACTACAATGAGCAGTTCTTC.

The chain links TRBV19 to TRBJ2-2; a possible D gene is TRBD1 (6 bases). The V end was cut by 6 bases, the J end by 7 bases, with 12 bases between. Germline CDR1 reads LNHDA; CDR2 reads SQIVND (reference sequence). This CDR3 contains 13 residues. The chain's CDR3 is CASSFRGVGELFF. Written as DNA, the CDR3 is TGTGCCAGTAGCTTCAGGGGAGTCGGGGAGCTGTTTTTT.

CDR3 protein: CASSRGTGGYNEQFF. As DNA, the CDR3 is TGTGCCAGCAGCCGCGGGACAGGGGGTTACAATGAGCAGTTCTTC. The chain carries TRBV13 and TRBJ2-1, with TRBD1 matching 11 bases. V lost 5 bases and J lost 4; bases outside the gene matches: 4. This CDR3 comprises 15 residues. Looked up from germline, CDR1 is PRHDT and CDR2 is FYEKMQ (reference sequence). Filled out from reference TRBV13 and TRBJ2-1, the complete variable domain reads AAGVIQSPRHLIKEKRETATLKCYPIPRHDTVYWYQQGPGQDPQFLISFYEKMQSDKGSIPDRFSAQQFSDYHSELNMSSLELGDSALYFCASSRGTGGYNEQFFGPGTRLTVL.

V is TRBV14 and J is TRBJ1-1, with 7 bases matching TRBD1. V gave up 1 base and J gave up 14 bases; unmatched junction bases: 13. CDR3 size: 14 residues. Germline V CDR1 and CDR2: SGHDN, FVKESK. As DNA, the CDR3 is TGTGCCAGCAGCCAAGTGGGACAGCTAAGCTTGAGGTTCTTT. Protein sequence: CASSQVGQLSLRFF.

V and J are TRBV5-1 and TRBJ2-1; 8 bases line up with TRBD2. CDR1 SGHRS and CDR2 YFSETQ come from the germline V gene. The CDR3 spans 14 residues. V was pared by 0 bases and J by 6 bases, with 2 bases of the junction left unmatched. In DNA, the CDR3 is TGCGCCAGCAGCTTGGTCCTAGCGGGCAATGAGCAGTTCTTC. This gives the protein CASSLVLAGNEQFF.

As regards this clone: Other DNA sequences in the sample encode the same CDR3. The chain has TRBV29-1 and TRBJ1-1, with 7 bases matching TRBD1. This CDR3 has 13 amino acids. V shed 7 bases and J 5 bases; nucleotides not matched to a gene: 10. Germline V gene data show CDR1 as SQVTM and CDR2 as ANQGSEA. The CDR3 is CSAERQGRTEAFF. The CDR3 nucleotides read TGCAGCGCCGAACGACAGGGAAGGACTGAAGCTTTCTTT.

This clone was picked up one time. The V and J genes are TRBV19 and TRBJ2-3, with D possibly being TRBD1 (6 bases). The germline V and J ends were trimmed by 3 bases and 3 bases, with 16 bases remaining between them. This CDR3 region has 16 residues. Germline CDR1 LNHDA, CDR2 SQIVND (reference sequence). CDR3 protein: CASSIFVDSNTDTQYF. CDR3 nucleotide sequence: TGTGCCAGTAGTATTTTTGTGGACAGTAATACAGATACGCAGTATTTT.